This T cell receptor beta chain came from a study of CD8 T cells in ankylosing spondylitis. CDR1 is SGHRS and CDR2 is YFSETQ in the germline V gene. Trimming removed 4 bases at V and 2 bases at J, with 12 bases between. This CDR3 region has 14 residues. Points from the study as a whole: The study identified a TCR beta motif of under ten highly homologous variants that appeared characteristic of ankylosing spondylitis blood. Researchers reportedly found disease-linked clones significantly enriched in matched ankylosing spondylitis synovial fluid.

Comments on this clonotype: Its specificity is unknown.

TCRdb independently ran MiXCR on the 5' RACE reads; one entry per CDR3 protein. The data hold around 320,000 distinct CDR3 sequences, with more than 20% observed a single time. V gene TRBV5-1 combines with J gene TRBJ2-5, with D perhaps matching TRBD2 (7 bases). The sequencing sample was made of blood, either unsorted or a sorted T cell fraction (not recorded which). The TCR comes from a female donor with ankylosing spondylitis or in good health (not recorded which). CDR3 residues: CASSTEGGQETQYF. The CDR3 DNA reads TGCGCCAGCAGCACGGAGGGGGGGCAAGAGACCCAGTACTTC.